The entry below describes one T cell receptor beta chain. The antigen is unknown. Clones were sequenced by immunoSEQ multiplex PCR, and TCRdb holds only the in-frame ones, with some missing. The data show almost 75,000 clones, around 85% seen once. This CDR3 has 14 residues. Trimming left V 1 base short and J 0 bases short, with 4 bases between. Looked up from germline, CDR1 is SGDLS and CDR2 is YYNGEE. These data originate in a study of cytomegalovirus exposure and HLA in healthy donors. Regarding the study as a whole: Some TCR beta chains (roughly 160 of them) were listed as cytomegalovirus-associated. Reports credit the classifier with highly specific, highly sensitive diagnosis of cytomegalovirus status.

The chain employs TRBV9 and TRBJ1-4, with D hard to call. The sequence was obtained from a man between 25 and 39 years old in good health and CMV-seronegative. Specimen: PBMCs. CDR3 sequence: CASSVTATNEKLFF. CDR3 bases: TGTGCCAGCAGCGTAACAGCAACTAATGAAAAACTGTTTTTT.